This T cell receptor beta chain was captured in a study of spatial heterogeneity in lung cancer. The wider study: Raw reads contained each unique TCR and UMI combination more than ten times on average.

Unique molecular identifiers tagged every individual TCR cDNA molecule. TCRdb processed the 5' RACE reads anew with MiXCR; each CDR3 protein has one entry. The sample carries 35,000 to 50,000 distinct CDR3 sequences, more than 20% recorded once. As for time point: blood at routine non-recurrence follow-up after resection. Unsorted tumor, nontumor lung tissue or cryopreserved PBMC supplied the whole RNA. This clonotype was picked up many times. With 0 bases clipped from V and 1 base from J, the junction kept 11 bases outside the gene matches. CDR3 size: 19 residues. The V gene's germline CDR1 is SGHVS and CDR2 FQNEAQ.

The sequenced sample was PBMCs, obtained at follow-up. This receptor was taken from a female donor with early-stage non-small cell lung cancer. The V call is TRBV7-8, the J call TRBJ2-5, with TRBD2 matching over 10 bases. CDR3: CASSLARIAGGRFQETQYF. The CDR3 DNA reads TGTGCCAGCAGCTTAGCGCGGATAGCGGGGGGCCGATTCCAAGAGACCCAGTACTTC.